What follows describes a single T cell receptor beta chain. The data belong to a study of identical twins. TCRdb itself ran the 5' RACE reads through MiXCR, one entry per CDR3 protein. The data show about 220,000 distinct CDR3 sequences, with around 6.5% seen just once and roughly 15% held by the top ten. This same sample was also taken into another study, of T cells expressing NK-cell markers.

Sequencing input: CD8+ T cells sorted from blood. The origin of this receptor is a woman younger than 35 in good health.

The CDR3: CASSPGRGAQYNEQFF. CDR3 DNA: TGTGCCAGCTCACCAGGAAGGGGAGCCCAATACAATGAGCAGTTCTTC. J is TRBJ2-1 and V is TRBV18, with D tentatively TRBD1 or TRBD2 (5 bases each). The CDR3 has 16 amino acids. V shed 2 bases and J shed 4 bases, with 15 bases lying between them. The germline CDR1 and CDR2 sequences are KGHSH and LQKENI.